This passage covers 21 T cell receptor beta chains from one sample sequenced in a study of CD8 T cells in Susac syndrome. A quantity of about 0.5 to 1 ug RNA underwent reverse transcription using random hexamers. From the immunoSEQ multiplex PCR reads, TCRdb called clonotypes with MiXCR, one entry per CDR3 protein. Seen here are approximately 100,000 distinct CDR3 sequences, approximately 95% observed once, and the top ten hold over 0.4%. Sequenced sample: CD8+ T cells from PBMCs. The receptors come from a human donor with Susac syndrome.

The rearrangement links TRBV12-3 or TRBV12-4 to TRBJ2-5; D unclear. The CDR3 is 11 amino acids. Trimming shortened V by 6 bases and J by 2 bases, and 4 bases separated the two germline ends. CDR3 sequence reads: CASRQQETQYF. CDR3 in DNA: TGTGCCAGCAGGCAACAAGAGACCCAGTACTTC.

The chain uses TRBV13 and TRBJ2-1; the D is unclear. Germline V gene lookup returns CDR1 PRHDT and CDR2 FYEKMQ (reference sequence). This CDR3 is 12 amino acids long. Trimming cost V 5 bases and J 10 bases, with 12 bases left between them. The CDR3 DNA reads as TGTGCCAGCAGCCCCGGACGTAAGGAGCAGTTCTTC. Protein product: CASSPGRKEQFF.

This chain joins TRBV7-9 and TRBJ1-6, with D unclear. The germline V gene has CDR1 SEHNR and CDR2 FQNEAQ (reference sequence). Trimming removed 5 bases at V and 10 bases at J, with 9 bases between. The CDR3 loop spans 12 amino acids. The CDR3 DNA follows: TGTGCCAGCAGCCAGTCAAGATCACCCCTCCACTTT. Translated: CASSQSRSPLHF.

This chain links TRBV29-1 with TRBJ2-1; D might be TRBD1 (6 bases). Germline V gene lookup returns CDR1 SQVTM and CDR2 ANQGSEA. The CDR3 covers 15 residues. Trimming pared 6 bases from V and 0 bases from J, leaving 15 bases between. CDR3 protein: CSVETGLSSYNEQFF. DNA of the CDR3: TGCAGCGTAGAGACAGGTTTAAGCTCCTACAATGAGCAGTTCTTC.

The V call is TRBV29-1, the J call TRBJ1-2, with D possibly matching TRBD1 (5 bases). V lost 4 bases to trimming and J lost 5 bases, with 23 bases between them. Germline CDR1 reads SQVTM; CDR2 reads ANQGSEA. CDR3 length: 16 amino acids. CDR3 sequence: CSVGQYGQVGGYGYTF. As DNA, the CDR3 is TGCAGCGTTGGGCAATACGGGCAGGTGGGGGGGTATGGCTACACCTTC.

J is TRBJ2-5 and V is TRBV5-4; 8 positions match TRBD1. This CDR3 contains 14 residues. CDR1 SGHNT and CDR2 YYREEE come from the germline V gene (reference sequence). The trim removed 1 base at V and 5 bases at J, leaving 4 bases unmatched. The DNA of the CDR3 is TGTGCCAGCAGCTTGCAGGGGGCGGGCGAGACCCAGTACTTC. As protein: CASSLQGAGETQYF.

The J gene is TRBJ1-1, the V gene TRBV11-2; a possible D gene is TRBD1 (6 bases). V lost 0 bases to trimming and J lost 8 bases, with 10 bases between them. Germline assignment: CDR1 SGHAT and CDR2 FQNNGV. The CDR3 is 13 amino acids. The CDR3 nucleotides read TGTGCCAGCAGCTTAGACGGGACAAAGGAAGCTTTCTTT. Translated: CASSLDGTKEAFF.

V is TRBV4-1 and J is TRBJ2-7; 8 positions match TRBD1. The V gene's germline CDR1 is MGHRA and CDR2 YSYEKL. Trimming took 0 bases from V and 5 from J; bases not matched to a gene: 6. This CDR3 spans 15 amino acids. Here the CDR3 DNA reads TGCGCCAGCAGCCAAGACGACAGGGGAGTCCACGAGCAGTACTTC. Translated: CASSQDDRGVHEQYF.

The CDR3 region has the DNA TGTGCCAGCAGTTTAGGGTGGACAGGCCAAGAGACCCAGTACTTC. Encoded protein: CASSLGWTGQETQYF. The gene calls are TRBV28 and TRBJ2-5, with TRBD1 matching over 7 bases. Germline CDR1 reads MDHEN; CDR2 reads SYDVKM. V shed 2 bases and J 1 base; nucleotides not matched to a gene: 4. The CDR3 loop spans 15 amino acids.

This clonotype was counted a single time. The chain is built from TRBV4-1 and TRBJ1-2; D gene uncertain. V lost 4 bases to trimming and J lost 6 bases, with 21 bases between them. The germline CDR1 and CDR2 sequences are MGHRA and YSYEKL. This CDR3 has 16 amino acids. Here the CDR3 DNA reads TGCGCCAGCAGCCTTTCGACGGGCATCGATATGGATGGCTACACCTTC. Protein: CASSLSTGIDMDGYTF.

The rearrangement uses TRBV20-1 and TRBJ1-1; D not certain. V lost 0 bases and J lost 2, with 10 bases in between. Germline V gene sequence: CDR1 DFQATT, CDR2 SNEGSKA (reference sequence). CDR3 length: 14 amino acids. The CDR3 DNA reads TGCAGTGCTAGAGAAATAAAGGGCAACACTGAAGCTTTCTTT. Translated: CSAREIKGNTEAFF.

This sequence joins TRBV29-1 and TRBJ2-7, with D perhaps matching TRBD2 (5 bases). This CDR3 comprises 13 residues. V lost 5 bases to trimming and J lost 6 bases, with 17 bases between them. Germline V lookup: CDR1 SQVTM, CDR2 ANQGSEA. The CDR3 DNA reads TGCAGCGTTCGGACCCCGGGGTCTGTCGAGCAGTACTTC. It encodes CSVRTPGSVEQYF.

For the CDR3, the DNA is TGCAGTGCTAGAGAAAACGGGGACTACCTAAATGAGCAGTTCTTC. This translates into CSARENGDYLNEQFF. The chain joins TRBV20-1 to TRBJ2-1; 7 bases are shared with TRBD2. V was clipped by 0 bases and J by 7 bases; unmatched bases: 9. In germline, CDR1 is DFQATT, CDR2 SNEGSKA (reference sequence). This CDR3 comprises 15 residues.

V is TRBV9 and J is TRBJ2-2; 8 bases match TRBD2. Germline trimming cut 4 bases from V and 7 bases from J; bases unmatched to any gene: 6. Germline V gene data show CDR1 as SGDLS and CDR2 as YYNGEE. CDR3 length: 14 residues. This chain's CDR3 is CASSPGGAGGELFF. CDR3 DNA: TGTGCCAGCAGCCCCGGGGGGGCCGGCGGGGAGCTGTTTTTT. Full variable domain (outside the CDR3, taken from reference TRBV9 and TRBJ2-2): DSGVTQTPKHLITATGQRVTLRCSPRSGDLSVYWYQQSLDQGLQFLIQYYNGEERAKGNILERFSAQQFPDLHSELNLSSLELGDSALYFCASSPGGAGGELFFGEGSRLTVL.

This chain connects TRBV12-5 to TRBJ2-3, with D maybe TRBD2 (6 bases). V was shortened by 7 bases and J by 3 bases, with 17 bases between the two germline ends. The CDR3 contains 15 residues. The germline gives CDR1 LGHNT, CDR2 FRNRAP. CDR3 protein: CASALEGMVTDTQYF. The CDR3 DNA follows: TGTGCTAGTGCCCTGGAGGGGATGGTGACAGATACGCAGTATTTT.

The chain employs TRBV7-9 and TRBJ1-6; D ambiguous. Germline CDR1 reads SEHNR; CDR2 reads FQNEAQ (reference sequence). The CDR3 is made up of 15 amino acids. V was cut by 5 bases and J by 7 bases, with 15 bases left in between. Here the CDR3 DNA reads TGTGCCAGCAGCCCATCGTTAGAGAGGAATTCACCCCTCCACTTT. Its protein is CASSPSLERNSPLHF.

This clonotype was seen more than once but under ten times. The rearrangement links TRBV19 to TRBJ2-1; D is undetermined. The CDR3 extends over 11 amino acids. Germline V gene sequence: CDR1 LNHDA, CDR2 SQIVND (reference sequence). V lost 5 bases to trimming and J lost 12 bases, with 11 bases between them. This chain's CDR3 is CASSLRDRQFF. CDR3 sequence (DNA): TGTGCCAGTAGTTTAAGGGATAGGCAGTTCTTC.

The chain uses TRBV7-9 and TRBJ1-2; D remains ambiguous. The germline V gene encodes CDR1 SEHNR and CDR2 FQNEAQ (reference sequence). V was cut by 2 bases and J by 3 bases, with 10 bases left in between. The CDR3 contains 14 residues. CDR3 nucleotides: TGTGCCAGCAGCTTACGAGAGGGATACTATGGCTACACCTTC. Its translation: CASSLREGYYGYTF.

The CDR3 DNA reads as TGTGCCAGCTCACCATCACCTCCAATGGCTTTCGGAAACATTCAGTACTTC. Encoded protein: CASSPSPPMAFGNIQYF. The rearrangement links TRBV18 to TRBJ2-4; D is undetermined. The CDR3 runs 17 residues. Germline V gives CDR1 KGHSH, CDR2 LQKENI. The ends were cut back, 2 bases at V and 6 bases at J, with 20 bases in the middle.

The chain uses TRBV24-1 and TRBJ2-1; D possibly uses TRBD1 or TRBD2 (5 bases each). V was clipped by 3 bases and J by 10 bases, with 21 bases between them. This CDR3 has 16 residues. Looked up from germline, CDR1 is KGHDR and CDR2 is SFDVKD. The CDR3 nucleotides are TGTGCCACCAGTGATAGACGGGGCGGCCGCAGGACCGAGCAGTTCTTC. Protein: CATSDRRGGRRTEQFF.

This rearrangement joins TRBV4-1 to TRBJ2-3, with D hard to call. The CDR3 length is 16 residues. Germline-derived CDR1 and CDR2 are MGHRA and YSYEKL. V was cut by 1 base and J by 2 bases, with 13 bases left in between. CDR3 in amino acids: CASSQGPQPSTDTQYF. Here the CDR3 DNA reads TGCGCCAGCAGCCAAGGCCCCCAACCCTCCACAGATACGCAGTATTTT.